Reported below is one T cell receptor (beta chain). The sample is drawn from a study of tumor and adjacent non-tumor tissue in lung cancer. The template was RNA from unsorted bulk tissue. The CDR3 is 12 amino acids. Germline values: CDR1 SGHDT, CDR2 YYEEEE. TCRbeta libraries were built with three rounds of nested PCR, modified from ARM-PCR. TCRdb re-called the multiplex PCR reads through MiXCR, storing one row per CDR3 protein. The sample shows 90,000 to 130,000 distinct CDR3 sequences, roughly 84% of them seen only once. Sequencing was performed on lung tumor tissue. The chain has TRBV5-6 and TRBJ1-5, with D perhaps matching TRBD1 or TRBD2 (5 bases each). The tail of the sequence fits TRBJ2-3 better, so the J call may be wrong. The clonotype originates from a man in his sixties or seventies with non-small cell lung cancer. The CDR3 coding sequence is TGTGCCAGCAGCATGGGGAGACAGCCCCAGTATTTT. This sequence encodes CASSMGRQPQYF.